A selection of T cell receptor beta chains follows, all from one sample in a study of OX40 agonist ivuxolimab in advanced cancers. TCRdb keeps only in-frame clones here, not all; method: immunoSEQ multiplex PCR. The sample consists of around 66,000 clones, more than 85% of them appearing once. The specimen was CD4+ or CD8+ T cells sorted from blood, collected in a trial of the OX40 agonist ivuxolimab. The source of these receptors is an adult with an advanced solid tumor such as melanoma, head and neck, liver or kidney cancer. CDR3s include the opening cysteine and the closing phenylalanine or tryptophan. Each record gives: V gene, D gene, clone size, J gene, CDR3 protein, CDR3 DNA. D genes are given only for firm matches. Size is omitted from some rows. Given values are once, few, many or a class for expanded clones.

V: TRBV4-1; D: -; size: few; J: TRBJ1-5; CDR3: CASSQGRVFQPQHF; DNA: TGCGCCAGCAGCCAAGGAAGAGTTTTTCAGCCCCAGCATTTT
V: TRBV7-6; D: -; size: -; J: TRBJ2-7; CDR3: CASSQTGNLYEQYF; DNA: TGTGCCAGCAGCCAAACAGGGAACCTCTACGAGCAGTACTTC
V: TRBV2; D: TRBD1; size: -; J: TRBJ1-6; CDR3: CASSPGQGNSPLHF; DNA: TGTGCCAGCAGTCCGGGACAGGGAAATTCACCCCTCCACTTT
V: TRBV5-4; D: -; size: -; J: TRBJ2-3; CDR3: CASSLVGDADTQYF; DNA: TGTGCCAGCAGCTTGGTTGGGGACGCAGATACGCAGTATTTT
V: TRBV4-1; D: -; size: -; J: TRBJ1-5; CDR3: CASSQKGGQPQHF; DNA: TGCGCCAGCAGCCAGAAGGGGGGACAGCCCCAGCATTTT
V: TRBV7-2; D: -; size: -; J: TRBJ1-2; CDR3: CASSLADRYLALFYGYTF; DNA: TGTGCCAGCAGCTTAGCCGATAGATACCTAGCCCTCTTCTATGGCTACACCTTC
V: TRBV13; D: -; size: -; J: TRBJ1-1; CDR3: CASSGTYTEAFF; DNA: TGTGCCAGCAGCGGTACCTACACTGAAGCTTTCTTT
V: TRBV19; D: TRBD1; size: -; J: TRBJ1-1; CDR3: CASSMPGQGNTEAFF; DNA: TGTGCCAGTAGTATGCCGGGACAGGGGAACACTGAAGCTTTCTTT
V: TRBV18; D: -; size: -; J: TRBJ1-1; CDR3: CASSPEVSITEAFF; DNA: TGTGCCAGCTCACCGGAGGTTTCTATCACTGAAGCTTTCTTT
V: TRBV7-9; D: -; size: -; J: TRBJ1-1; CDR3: CASSFSGSEAFF; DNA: TGTGCCAGCAGCTTTAGCGGGTCGGAAGCTTTCTTT
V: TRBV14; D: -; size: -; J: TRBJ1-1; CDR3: CASSLSWGANEAFF; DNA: TGTGCCAGCAGCCTATCTTGGGGGGCTAATGAAGCTTTCTTT
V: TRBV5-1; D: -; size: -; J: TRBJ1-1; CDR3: CASGYELGGTEAFF; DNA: TGCGCCAGCGGTTACGAACTGGGGGGGACTGAAGCTTTCTTT
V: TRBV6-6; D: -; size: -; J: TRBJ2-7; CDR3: CASGSGEDLHEQYF; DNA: TGTGCCAGCGGATCGGGAGAGGACCTCCACGAGCAGTACTTC
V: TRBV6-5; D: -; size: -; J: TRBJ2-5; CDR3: CASSYLDGETQYF; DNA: TGTGCCAGCAGTTACCTCGATGGGGAGACCCAGTACTTC
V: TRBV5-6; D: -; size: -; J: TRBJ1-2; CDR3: CASSLVGQAASDGYTF; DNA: TGTGCCAGCAGCTTGGTCGGACAAGCCGCGTCCGATGGCTACACCTTC